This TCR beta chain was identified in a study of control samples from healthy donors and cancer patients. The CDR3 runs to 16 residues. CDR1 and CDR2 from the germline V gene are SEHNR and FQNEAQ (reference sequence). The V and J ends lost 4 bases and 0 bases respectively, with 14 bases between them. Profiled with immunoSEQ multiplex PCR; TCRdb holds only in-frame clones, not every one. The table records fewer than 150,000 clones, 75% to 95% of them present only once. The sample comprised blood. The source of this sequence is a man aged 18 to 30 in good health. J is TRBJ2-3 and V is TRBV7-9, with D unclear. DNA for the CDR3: TGTGCCAGCAGCTCGACCCGGACGGAAAGCACAGATACGCAGTATTTT. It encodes CASSSTRTESTDTQYF.